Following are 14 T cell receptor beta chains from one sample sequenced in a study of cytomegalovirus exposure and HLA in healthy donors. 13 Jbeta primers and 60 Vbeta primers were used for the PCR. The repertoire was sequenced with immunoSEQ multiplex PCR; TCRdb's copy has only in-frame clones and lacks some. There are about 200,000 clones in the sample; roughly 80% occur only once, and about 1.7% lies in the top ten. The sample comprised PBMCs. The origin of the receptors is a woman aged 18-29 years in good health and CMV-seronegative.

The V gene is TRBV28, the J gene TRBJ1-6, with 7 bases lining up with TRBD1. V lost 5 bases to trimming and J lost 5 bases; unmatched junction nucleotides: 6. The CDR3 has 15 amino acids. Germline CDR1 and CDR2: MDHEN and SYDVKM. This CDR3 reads CASSPRGSHNSPLHF. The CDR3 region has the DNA TGTGCCAGCAGTCCCAGGGGGTCTCATAATTCACCCCTCCACTTT.

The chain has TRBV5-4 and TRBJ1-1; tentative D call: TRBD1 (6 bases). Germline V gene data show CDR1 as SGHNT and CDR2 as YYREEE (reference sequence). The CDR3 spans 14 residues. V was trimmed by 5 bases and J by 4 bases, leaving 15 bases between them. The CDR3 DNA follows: TGTGCCAGCAGGAAATACAGGGCCACCACTGAAGCTTTCTTT. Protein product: CASRKYRATTEAFF.

CDR3 in amino acids: CASSGRRVALSSGANVLTF. CDR3 DNA sequence: TGTGCCAGCAGTGGCCGGAGGGTAGCGTTAAGCTCTGGGGCCAACGTCCTGACTTTC. The J gene is TRBJ2-6, the V gene TRBV6-1, with a possible D match to TRBD2 (6 bases). CDR1 and CDR2 (germline): MNHNS, SASEGT. CDR3 length equals 19 residues. With 4 bases removed from V and 0 bases from J, the gap between germline ends came to 19 bases.

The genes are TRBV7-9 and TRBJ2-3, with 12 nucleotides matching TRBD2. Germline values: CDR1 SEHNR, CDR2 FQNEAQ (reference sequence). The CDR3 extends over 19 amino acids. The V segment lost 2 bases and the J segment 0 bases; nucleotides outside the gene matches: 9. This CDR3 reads CASSLPLRTSGTSTDTQYF. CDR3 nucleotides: TGTGCCAGCAGCTTACCGCTAAGGACTAGCGGGACTAGCACAGATACGCAGTATTTT. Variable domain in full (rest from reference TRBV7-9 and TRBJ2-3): DTGVSQNPRHKITKRGQNVTFRCDPISEHNRLYWYRQTLGQGPEFLTYFQNEAQLEKSRLLSDRFSAERPKGSFSTLEIQRTEQGDSAMYLCASSLPLRTSGTSTDTQYFGPGTRLTVL.

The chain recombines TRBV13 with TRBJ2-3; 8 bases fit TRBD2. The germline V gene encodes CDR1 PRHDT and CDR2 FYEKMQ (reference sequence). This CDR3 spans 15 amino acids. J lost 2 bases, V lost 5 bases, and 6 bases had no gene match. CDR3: CASSIRGGYTDTQYF. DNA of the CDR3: TGTGCCAGCAGCATCCGGGGGGGTTACACAGATACGCAGTATTTT.

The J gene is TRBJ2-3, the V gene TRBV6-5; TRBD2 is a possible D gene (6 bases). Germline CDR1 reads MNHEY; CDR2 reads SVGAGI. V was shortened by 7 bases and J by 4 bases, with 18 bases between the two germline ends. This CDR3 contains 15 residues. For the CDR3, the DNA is TGTGCCAGCACCATGGGGGGAGGAGGTCCAGATACGCAGTATTTT. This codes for CASTMGGGGPDTQYF.

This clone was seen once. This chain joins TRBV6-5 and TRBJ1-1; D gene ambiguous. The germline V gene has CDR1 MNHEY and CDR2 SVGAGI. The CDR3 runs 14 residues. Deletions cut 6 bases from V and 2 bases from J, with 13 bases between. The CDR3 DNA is TGTGCCAGCAGGGCGGGGTGGCGCAACACTGAAGCTTTCTTT. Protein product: CASRAGWRNTEAFF.

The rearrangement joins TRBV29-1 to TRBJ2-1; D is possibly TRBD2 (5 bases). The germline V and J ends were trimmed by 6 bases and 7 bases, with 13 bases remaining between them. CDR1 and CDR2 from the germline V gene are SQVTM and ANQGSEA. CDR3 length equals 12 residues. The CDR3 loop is CSVGRDGNEQFF. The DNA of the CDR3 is TGCAGCGTGGGTCGGGATGGGAATGAGCAGTTCTTC.

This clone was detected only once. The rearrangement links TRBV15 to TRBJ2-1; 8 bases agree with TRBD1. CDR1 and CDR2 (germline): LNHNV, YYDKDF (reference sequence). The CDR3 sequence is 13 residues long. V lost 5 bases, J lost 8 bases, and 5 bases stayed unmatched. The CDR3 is CATSDAGGYEQFF. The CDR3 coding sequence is TGTGCCACCAGCGATGCAGGGGGCTATGAGCAGTTCTTC.

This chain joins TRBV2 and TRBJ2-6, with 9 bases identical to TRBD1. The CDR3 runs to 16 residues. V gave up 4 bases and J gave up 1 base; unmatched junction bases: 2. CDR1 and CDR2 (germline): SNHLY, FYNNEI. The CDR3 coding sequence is TGTGCCAGCAGTGGGGACAGGGCATCTGGGGCCAACGTCCTGACTTTC. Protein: CASSGDRASGANVLTF.

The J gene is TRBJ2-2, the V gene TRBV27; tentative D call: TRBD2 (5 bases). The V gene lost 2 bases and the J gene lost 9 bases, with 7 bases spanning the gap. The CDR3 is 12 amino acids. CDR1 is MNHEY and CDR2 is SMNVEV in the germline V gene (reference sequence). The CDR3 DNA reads TGTGCCAGCAGTTTAAGCGGAAGGGAGCTGTTTTTT. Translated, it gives CASSLSGRELFF.

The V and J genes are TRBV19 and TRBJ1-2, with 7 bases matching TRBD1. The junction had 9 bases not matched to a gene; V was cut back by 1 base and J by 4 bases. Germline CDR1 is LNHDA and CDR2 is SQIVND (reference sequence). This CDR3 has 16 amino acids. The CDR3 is CASSIVQYRGLYGYTF. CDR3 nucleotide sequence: TGTGCCAGTAGTATAGTCCAATACAGGGGCCTCTATGGCTACACCTTC.

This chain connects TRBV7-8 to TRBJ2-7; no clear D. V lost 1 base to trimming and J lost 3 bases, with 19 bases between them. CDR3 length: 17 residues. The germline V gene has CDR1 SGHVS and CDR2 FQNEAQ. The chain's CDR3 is CASSLGPGQEMSYEQYF. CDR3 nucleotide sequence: TGTGCCAGCAGCTTAGGGCCAGGTCAGGAAATGAGCTACGAGCAGTACTTC.

The DNA of the CDR3 is TGTGCCAGCAGCCGATGGGACAGCCGCTACACCTTC. It encodes CASSRWDSRYTF. The chain uses TRBV7-2 and TRBJ1-2; the match to TRBD1 covers 7 bases. The CDR3 has 12 residues. J was trimmed by 9 bases and V by 5 bases; bases with no gene match: 6. Germline V CDR1 and CDR2: SGHTA, FQGNSA. Combining the CDR3 with reference TRBV7-2 and TRBJ1-2 gives the whole variable domain GAGVSQSPSNKVTEKGKDVELRCDPISGHTALYWYRQSLGQGLEFLIYFQGNSAPDKSGLPSDRFSAERTGGSVSTLTIQRTQQEDSAVYLCASSRWDSRYTFGSGTRLTVV.